Listed below are T cell receptor beta chains from one sample, sequenced in a study of blood T cell repertoires in COVID-19. The assay was immunoSEQ multiplex PCR, and TCRdb's table has in-frame clones only and misses some. The data contain 290,000 or so clones, about 88% of them singletons. Sequenced input: peripheral blood. The receptors shown here come from a man aged 65-85 years with acute or convalescent COVID-19. The CDR3 runs from the conserved cysteine through the conserved F or W. D genes are given only for firm matches. Clone size is stated in some rows and not others, as once, few, many or a class when expanded.

v_call: TRBV24-1; d_call: .; j_call: TRBJ1-2; clone_size: .; cdr3_nt: TGTGCCACCAGTGATCCCGTGCGGGGGGATGGGGGTCCCGGTGGCTACACCTTC; cdr3_aa: CATSDPVRGDGGPGGYTF
v_call: TRBV5-1; d_call: .; j_call: TRBJ2-3; clone_size: .; cdr3_nt: TGCGCCAGCAGCCCCCACCGGCGGGATACGCAGTATTTT; cdr3_aa: CASSPHRRDTQYF
v_call: TRBV2; d_call: .; j_call: TRBJ2-3; clone_size: .; cdr3_nt: TGTGCCAGCAGTGAAAATGCGGATACGCAGTATTTT; cdr3_aa: CASSENADTQYF
v_call: TRBV5-1; d_call: .; j_call: TRBJ1-2; clone_size: .; cdr3_nt: TGCGCCAGCAGGACGACGACGGGAGATGGCTACACCTTC; cdr3_aa: CASRTTTGDGYTF
v_call: TRBV5-5; d_call: TRBD1; j_call: TRBJ1-6; clone_size: .; cdr3_nt: TGTGCCAGCAGCTTGACAGGGGCCTCCTATAATTCACCCCTCCACTTT; cdr3_aa: CASSLTGASYNSPLHF
v_call: TRBV28; d_call: .; j_call: TRBJ1-2; clone_size: .; cdr3_nt: TGTGCCAGCAGTTTGTCAGCTAACTATGGCTACACCTTC; cdr3_aa: CASSLSANYGYTF
v_call: TRBV7-9; d_call: .; j_call: TRBJ2-5; clone_size: .; cdr3_nt: TGTGCCAGCAGCACCTACGGAGGGGAGACCCAGTACTTC; cdr3_aa: CASSTYGGETQYF
v_call: TRBV7-9; d_call: .; j_call: TRBJ2-7; clone_size: .; cdr3_nt: TGTGCCAGCAGCTCCATACACAGTGATTCTTTGTACGAGCAGTACTTC; cdr3_aa: CASSSIHSDSLYEQYF
v_call: TRBV20-1; d_call: .; j_call: TRBJ2-7; clone_size: .; cdr3_nt: TGCAGTGCCGGGGGGCAGTACGAGCAGTACTTC; cdr3_aa: CSAGGQYEQYF
v_call: TRBV12-3/TRBV12-4; d_call: .; j_call: TRBJ2-1; clone_size: .; cdr3_nt: TGTGCCAGCAGTCTGCGGGACCTAGGGTTCTTC; cdr3_aa: CASSLRDLGFF
v_call: TRBV2; d_call: TRBD1; j_call: TRBJ1-6; clone_size: .; cdr3_nt: TGTGCCAGCAGGAAAGGAAGGGACAGAGATAATTCACCCCTCCACTTT; cdr3_aa: CASRKGRDRDNSPLHF
v_call: TRBV10-3; d_call: TRBD1; j_call: TRBJ2-5; clone_size: .; cdr3_nt: TGTGCCATCAGTCGACAGGGGGCAGAGGAGACCCAGTACTTC; cdr3_aa: CAISRQGAEETQYF
v_call: TRBV5-6; d_call: TRBD2; j_call: TRBJ2-7; clone_size: .; cdr3_nt: TGTGCCAGCAGCTTTTGGTCCGGGACTAGAGCCCACGAGCAGTACTTC; cdr3_aa: CASSFWSGTRAHEQYF
v_call: TRBV3-1/TRBV3-2; d_call: .; j_call: TRBJ2-3; clone_size: .; cdr3_nt: TGTGCCAGCAGCGCCTCATCAGGATTCAGAGATACGCAGTATTTT; cdr3_aa: CASSASSGFRDTQYF
v_call: TRBV10-2; d_call: TRBD1; j_call: TRBJ1-6; clone_size: .; cdr3_nt: TGCGCCAGCAGTTGGGACAGGGGTAATTCACCCCTCCACTTT; cdr3_aa: CASSWDRGNSPLHF
v_call: TRBV2; d_call: TRBD1; j_call: TRBJ1-1; clone_size: .; cdr3_nt: TGTGCCAGCAGTGAAGAGGCCGGGACAGGGGGAAAAGCTTTCTTT; cdr3_aa: CASSEEAGTGGKAFF
v_call: TRBV5-4; d_call: .; j_call: TRBJ1-1; clone_size: .; cdr3_nt: TGTGCCAGCAGCTTGGCTTCGGTCAGGTCAGGCCCTGAAGCTTTCTTT; cdr3_aa: CASSLASVRSGPEAFF
v_call: TRBV23-1; d_call: .; j_call: TRBJ1-2; clone_size: .; cdr3_nt: TGCGCCAGCAGTCAAGAGGTGGGCCGACGGCGGGGTTATGGCTACACCTTC; cdr3_aa: CASSQEVGRRRGYGYTF
v_call: TRBV4-1; d_call: .; j_call: TRBJ1-2; clone_size: once; cdr3_nt: TGCGCCAGCAGCCAATTCGTGACAGTCAGCATCTATGGCTACACCTTC; cdr3_aa: CASSQFVTVSIYGYTF
v_call: TRBV2; d_call: TRBD2; j_call: TRBJ2-3; clone_size: .; cdr3_nt: TGTGCCAGCAGTGAAGCAGGGACTAGACGGACAGATACGCAGTATTTT; cdr3_aa: CASSEAGTRRTDTQYF
v_call: TRBV7-2; d_call: TRBD2; j_call: TRBJ2-2; clone_size: .; cdr3_nt: TGTGCCAGCAGCCGGGGACTAGCGGGGGATCCGAACACCGGGGAGCTGTTTTTT; cdr3_aa: CASSRGLAGDPNTGELFF
v_call: TRBV3-1/TRBV3-2; d_call: TRBD1; j_call: TRBJ2-1; clone_size: .; cdr3_nt: TGTGCCAGCTCCGCGTTCCGGGGACAGGTGTTCAATGAGCAGTTCTTC; cdr3_aa: CASSAFRGQVFNEQFF
v_call: TRBV2; d_call: TRBD1; j_call: TRBJ2-2; clone_size: .; cdr3_nt: TGTGCCAGCAGGCAGGGACAGACCGGGGAGCTGTTTTTT; cdr3_aa: CASRQGQTGELFF
v_call: TRBV4-1; d_call: .; j_call: TRBJ2-1; clone_size: .; cdr3_nt: TGCGCCAGCAGCCAAGCGGCCTACAATGAGCAGTTCTTC; cdr3_aa: CASSQAAYNEQFF
v_call: TRBV28; d_call: TRBD2; j_call: TRBJ2-7; clone_size: .; cdr3_nt: TGTGCCAGCAGGCCTAGCGGGCGAAGGGGCGAGCAGTACTTC; cdr3_aa: CASRPSGRRGEQYF
v_call: TRBV4-2; d_call: TRBD2; j_call: TRBJ2-3; clone_size: .; cdr3_nt: TGTGCCAGCAGCCAAGATCTTCTAGCGGGAGTTACTAGCACAGATACGCAGTATTTT; cdr3_aa: CASSQDLLAGVTSTDTQYF
v_call: TRBV9; d_call: .; j_call: TRBJ2-7; clone_size: .; cdr3_nt: TGTGCCAGCAGCGTAGAATCAGCGGGCGAGCAGTACTTC; cdr3_aa: CASSVESAGEQYF
v_call: TRBV30; d_call: .; j_call: TRBJ1-6; clone_size: .; cdr3_nt: TGTGCCTGGGGGTTGAGAGGAGGGAATTCACCCCTCCACTTT; cdr3_aa: CAWGLRGGNSPLHF
v_call: TRBV7-2; d_call: .; j_call: TRBJ1-5; clone_size: .; cdr3_nt: TGTGCCAGCAGCTCATACAGTAATAGCAATCAGCCCCAGCATTTT; cdr3_aa: CASSSYSNSNQPQHF
v_call: TRBV28; d_call: TRBD2; j_call: TRBJ2-1; clone_size: .; cdr3_nt: TGTGCCAGCAGCGCCTCGAGTGGAGCGGGAGTGCGTTACAATGAGCAGTTCTTC; cdr3_aa: CASSASSGAGVRYNEQFF
v_call: TRBV3-1/TRBV3-2; d_call: .; j_call: TRBJ2-5; clone_size: .; cdr3_nt: TGTGCCAGCAGCCAAGAGGCGGGGCGGGAGACCCAGTACTTC; cdr3_aa: CASSQEAGRETQYF
v_call: TRBV3-1/TRBV3-2; d_call: TRBD1; j_call: TRBJ2-7; clone_size: .; cdr3_nt: TGTGCCAGCAGCCAAGCTTTATCCACCGGGACAGGCTCCTACGAGCAGTACTTC; cdr3_aa: CASSQALSTGTGSYEQYF
v_call: TRBV10-3; d_call: TRBD2; j_call: TRBJ2-7; clone_size: .; cdr3_nt: TGTGCCATCAGTGAGCCAACGGGGGGATACGAGCAGTACTTC; cdr3_aa: CAISEPTGGYEQYF
v_call: TRBV5-1; d_call: TRBD1; j_call: TRBJ2-2; clone_size: .; cdr3_nt: TGCGCCAGCAGCTTGGTCGGGACAGGGGTTCCCGGGGAGCTGTTTTTT; cdr3_aa: CASSLVGTGVPGELFF
v_call: TRBV6-1; d_call: TRBD1; j_call: TRBJ2-5; clone_size: .; cdr3_nt: TGTGCCAGCAGTGAACGTCCAGGGGGCGGCGAGACCCAGTACTTC; cdr3_aa: CASSERPGGGETQYF
v_call: TRBV4-2; d_call: .; j_call: TRBJ2-1; clone_size: .; cdr3_nt: TGTGCCAGCAGCCAAGATGGGTTAGCGGAGCCGATCAATGAGCAGTTCTTC; cdr3_aa: CASSQDGLAEPINEQFF
v_call: TRBV21-1; d_call: .; j_call: TRBJ2-7; clone_size: .; cdr3_nt: TGTGCCAGCAGCAAAGACACCTACGAGCAGTACTTC; cdr3_aa: CASSKDTYEQYF
v_call: TRBV28; d_call: TRBD1; j_call: TRBJ2-7; clone_size: .; cdr3_nt: TGTGCCAGCAGTTTAACCGGGACAGGGCCCTACGAGCAGTACTTC; cdr3_aa: CASSLTGTGPYEQYF
v_call: TRBV5-1; d_call: .; j_call: TRBJ2-3; clone_size: few; cdr3_nt: TGCGCCAGCAGCCTCCTACACCAGGCGACGCAGTATTTT; cdr3_aa: CASSLLHQATQYF
v_call: TRBV19; d_call: TRBD1; j_call: TRBJ1-2; clone_size: .; cdr3_nt: TGTGCCAGTAGCCTCGACAGGGGAGGCTATGGCTACACCTTC; cdr3_aa: CASSLDRGGYGYTF